This T cell receptor beta chain was identified during a study of cytomegalovirus exposure and HLA in healthy donors. This CDR3 is built from 15 residues. CDR1 and CDR2 (germline): MDHEN, SYDVKM. The V segment lost 1 base and the J segment 5 bases; nucleotides outside the gene matches: 6. The PCR had 60 Vbeta and 13 Jbeta primers. Only in-frame clones appear in the TCRdb table, and some are missing; sequencing was by immunoSEQ multiplex PCR. This sample yields some 130,000 clones, of which roughly 82% are seen a single time; around 10% belongs to the top ten. Points on this clone: No antigen is known for it.

The donors comprised healthy bone marrow donors. Donors likely had unrecorded immune exposures despite being nominally healthy when sampled. Study conclusions and caveats: Researchers left out some V segments, among them TRBV6-2 and TRBV6-3, as indistinguishable. A cluster of highly shared sequence variants was likely a sequencing artifact.

Material: PBMCs. The source of this sequence is a male donor in good health and CMV-seropositive. The V call is TRBV28, the J call TRBJ1-1; 8 bases line up with TRBD1. CDR3 nucleotide sequence: TGTGCCAGCAGTTTATCCCAGGGGGCTTGGACTGAAGCTTTCTTT. Translating it yields CASSLSQGAWTEAFF.